These 28 T cell receptor beta chains were sequenced from one sample in a study of PD-1 blockade in classical Hodgkin lymphoma. The repertoire was sequenced with immunoSEQ multiplex PCR; TCRdb's copy has only in-frame clones and lacks some. The sample lists about 37,000 clones, around 80% occurring once. Relapses following autologous stem cell transplantation were seen in all patients, with brentuximab vedotin exposure varying. Sample: peripheral blood mononuclear cells (PBMCs), taken before the second cycle of nivolumab. All receptors come from a human donor with classical Hodgkin lymphoma.

This chain connects TRBV7-2 to TRBJ1-3, with unresolved D. Germline V lookup: CDR1 SGHTA, CDR2 FQGNSA. The CDR3 spans 15 residues. V gave up 5 bases and J gave up 2 bases, with 13 bases separating them. The CDR3 sequence is CASSVSQTAGNTIYF. CDR3 sequence (DNA): TGTGCCAGCAGCGTATCCCAAACGGCTGGAAACACCATATATTTT.

This clone was counted a few times. The rearrangement joins TRBV2 to TRBJ1-1; tentatively, D is TRBD1 (5 bases). V dropped 8 bases and J dropped 1 base, with 14 bases sitting between them. The CDR3 is 14 amino acids. Per germline, CDR1 SNHLY and CDR2 FYNNEI. DNA for the CDR3: TGTGCCAGCTCAAAAGACAGACCGAACACTGAAGCTTTCTTT. Its translation: CASSKDRPNTEAFF.

The CDR3 here is CASSRGPYNEQFF. The CDR3 coding sequence is TGTGCCAGCAGTCGGGGGCCTTACAATGAGCAGTTCTTC. V gene TRBV6-1 combines with J gene TRBJ2-1, with D possibly being TRBD1 or TRBD2 (6 bases each). V was cut by 5 bases and J by 4 bases, with 9 bases left in between. This CDR3 spans 13 amino acids. Germline V gene data show CDR1 as MNHNS and CDR2 as SASEGT.

This clone was observed once. The CDR3 loop reads CASSHFPLAPEQYF. DNA of the CDR3: TGTGCCAGCAGCCACTTCCCACTAGCTCCCGAGCAGTACTTC. J is TRBJ2-7 and V is TRBV6-1; perhaps TRBD2 as D (6 bases). Trimming removed 6 bases from V and 6 bases from J, with 18 bases in between. Germline CDR1 reads MNHNS; CDR2 reads SASEGT. CDR3 length: 14 residues.

This chain links TRBV6-1 with TRBJ2-6, with TRBD1 matching over 7 bases. The CDR3 is made up of 17 amino acids. CDR1 and CDR2 from the germline V gene are MNHNS and SASEGT. The junction had 7 bases not matched to a gene; V was cut back by 3 bases and J by 2 bases. CDR3 sequence: CASSDRQGVAGANVLTF. DNA of the CDR3: TGTGCCAGCAGTGACCGACAGGGAGTGGCTGGGGCCAACGTCCTGACTTTC.

This clone was picked up a small number of times. An end of the junction differs from the germline gene, which may be a read error. The chain uses TRBV5-1 and TRBJ1-4; TRBD1 agrees at 7 bases. Per germline, CDR1 SGHRS and CDR2 YFSETQ. The CDR3 runs to 14 residues. The chain's CDR3 is CASSLGTAREKLFF. CDR3 DNA: TGCGCCAGCAGTTTGGGGACAGCCAGGGAAAAACTGTTTTTT.

This chain connects TRBV7-2 to TRBJ1-2, with a possible D match to TRBD1 (6 bases). V was pared by 5 bases and J by 4 bases, with 11 bases between. Germline V gene sequence: CDR1 SGHTA, CDR2 FQGNSA. The CDR3 has 13 amino acids. The CDR3 protein is CASSPRTVYGYTF. The CDR3 DNA reads as TGTGCCAGCAGCCCCCGGACAGTCTATGGCTACACCTTC.

The V call is TRBV4-1, the J call TRBJ2-3; a weak D match, TRBD1 (5 bases). Germline V gene sequence: CDR1 MGHRA, CDR2 YSYEKL. The CDR3 runs 17 residues. V was pared by 4 bases and J by 3 bases, with 20 bases between. As DNA, the CDR3 is TGCGCCAGCAGCCGAGCTCAGGGAAGATTGGGGACAGATACGCAGTATTTT. Encoded protein: CASSRAQGRLGTDTQYF.

This clone is medium-sized in the sample. The chain employs TRBV4-1 and TRBJ2-3, with 8 nucleotides matching TRBD2. Unmatched junction bases numbered 12, after V lost 4 bases and J lost 0 bases. CDR1 MGHRA and CDR2 YSYEKL come from the germline V gene. There are 18 residues in the CDR3. CDR3 nucleotides: TGCGCCAGCAGCCTACAGCGGGGGCCTCGGGGGAGCACAGATACGCAGTATTTT. Amino acids: CASSLQRGPRGSTDTQYF.

V gene TRBV7-9 combines with J gene TRBJ2-3; no clear D gene. In germline, CDR1 is SEHNR, CDR2 FQNEAQ (reference sequence). CDR3 size: 13 residues. V was trimmed by 3 bases and J by 2 bases, leaving 6 bases between them. The CDR3 nucleotides are TGTGCCAGCAGCTTGGGTACCACAGATACGCAGTATTTT. Translation: CASSLGTTDTQYF.

The chain employs TRBV19 and TRBJ1-3; 10 bases agree with TRBD1. V was clipped by 5 bases and J by 4 bases; unmatched bases: 8. The CDR3 covers 16 residues. Germline CDR1 LNHDA, CDR2 SQIVND (reference sequence). The CDR3, as DNA: TGTGCCAGTAGTGGAAGACAGGGGGCGAGAGGAAACACCATATATTTT. Encoded protein: CASSGRQGARGNTIYF.

This clone has just a few counts. This chain uses TRBV4-3 with TRBJ1-3, with a tentative D call TRBD1 (6 bases). V was clipped by 0 bases and J by 1 base, with 19 bases between them. The CDR3 runs 19 residues. Germline V gene data show CDR1 as LGHNA and CDR2 as YSLEER. CDR3 sequence: CASSQEGGPGRGSGNTIYF. CDR3 bases: TGCGCCAGCAGCCAAGAGGGGGGGCCAGGCCGGGGGTCTGGAAACACCATATATTTT.

The chain is built from TRBV14 and TRBJ1-2; a possible D gene is TRBD1 (5 bases). This CDR3 region has 15 residues. V was trimmed by 1 base and J by 4 bases, leaving 13 bases between them. Germline loops: CDR1 SGHDN, CDR2 FVKESK. The CDR3 reads CASSQGRAGTYGYTF. As DNA, the CDR3 is TGTGCCAGCAGCCAAGGCAGGGCAGGGACCTATGGCTACACCTTC.

The chain carries TRBV2 and TRBJ2-2; 7 nucleotides align to TRBD1. Trimming cost V 7 bases and J 7 bases; bases outside gene matches: 9. Germline CDR1 is SNHLY and CDR2 is FYNNEI. The CDR3 runs 14 residues. The CDR3 loop reads CASKLDREGGELFF. The CDR3 DNA is TGTGCCAGCAAACTAGACAGGGAAGGCGGGGAGCTGTTTTTT.

This clone has only one observation. The chain combines TRBV7-9 with TRBJ1-5, with D unclear. The CDR3 has 13 amino acids. The germline V gene encodes CDR1 SEHNR and CDR2 FQNEAQ (reference sequence). V lost 1 base, J lost 6 bases, and 7 bases lay in between. DNA of the CDR3: TGTGCCAGCAGCTTAGATGGTGGTCAGCCCCAGCATTTT. Translated, it gives CASSLDGGQPQHF.

The chain uses TRBV27 and TRBJ2-2; TRBD2 aligns across 14 bases. CDR3 size: 18 residues. Germline V gene sequence: CDR1 MNHEY, CDR2 SMNVEV (reference sequence). Germline trimming cut 6 bases from V and 6 bases from J; bases unmatched to any gene: 12. The CDR3: CASRRLAGGPLIAGELFF. CDR3 DNA sequence: TGTGCCAGCAGGCGACTAGCGGGGGGGCCCCTTATAGCCGGGGAGCTGTTTTTT.

The chain carries TRBV5-6 and TRBJ2-7; TRBD1 agrees at 10 bases. Germline CDR1 reads SGHDT; CDR2 reads YYEEEE. The V gene end was trimmed by 3 bases and the J gene end by 4 bases; junction bases not matched to a gene: 10. This CDR3 is built from 16 residues. The chain's CDR3 is CASSSRGQGTLYEQYF. Here the CDR3 DNA reads TGTGCCAGCAGCTCTAGGGGACAGGGGACCTTATACGAGCAGTACTTC.

The count of this clone is one. The gene calls are TRBV7-7 and TRBJ2-5, with D unresolved. V was clipped by 5 bases and J by 0 bases, with 13 bases between them. CDR3 length equals 15 residues. Germline CDR1 is SSHAT and CDR2 is FNYEAQ (reference sequence). CDR3 loop: CASSRLLRHQETQYF. DNA for the CDR3: TGTGCCAGCAGCCGCCTTTTGAGGCACCAAGAGACCCAGTACTTC.

The V and J genes are TRBV19 and TRBJ2-3, with 8 bases identical to TRBD2. After removal of 6 bases from V and 1 base from J, the junction contained 6 bases not matched to a gene. This CDR3 contains 15 residues. From germline, CDR1 is LNHDA and CDR2 SQIVND (reference sequence). This CDR3 reads CASRGLVVGTDTQYF. The DNA of the CDR3 is TGTGCCAGTAGGGGACTAGTCGTGGGCACAGATACGCAGTATTTT.

In this sample, this clone turned up once. This rearrangement joins TRBV2 to TRBJ2-1; TRBD1 is a possible D gene (5 bases). With 6 bases removed from V and 5 bases from J, the gap between germline ends came to 23 bases. This CDR3 is 17 amino acids long. CDR1 SNHLY and CDR2 FYNNEI come from the germline V gene. Here the CDR3 DNA reads TGTGCCAGCAGCGATGACCGGACACGGACCTTGGACAATGAGCAGTTCTTC. Encoded protein: CASSDDRTRTLDNEQFF.

The CDR3 bases are TGCGCCAGCAGCCAAGATGGGCTAGCGGGGGTGCACGAGCAGTACTTC. This encodes CASSQDGLAGVHEQYF. The chain joins TRBV4-3 to TRBJ2-7; TRBD2 agrees at 10 bases. V lost 0 bases to trimming and J lost 5 bases; unmatched junction nucleotides: 7. The CDR3 has 16 amino acids. CDR1 and CDR2 (germline): LGHNA, YSLEER.

This clone was recorded many times. The rearrangement uses TRBV10-3 and TRBJ1-1, with a tentative D call TRBD1 (6 bases). CDR1 and CDR2 from the germline V gene are ENHRY and SYGVKD. Trimming left V 7 bases short and J 0 bases short, with 18 bases between. CDR3 size: 16 residues. CDR3 nucleotide sequence: TGTGCCATCATGGTAGCGTTAGAGGGGGTGAACACTGAAGCTTTCTTT. The encoded protein is CAIMVALEGVNTEAFF.

This chain connects TRBV19 to TRBJ2-1, with D unresolved. Germline V gene data show CDR1 as LNHDA and CDR2 as SQIVND (reference sequence). The CDR3 totals 13 residues. The V gene lost 6 bases and the J gene lost 6 bases, with 12 bases spanning the gap. CDR3 protein: CASSAPGSNEQFF. CDR3 bases: TGTGCCAGTAGCGCCCCCGGCAGCAATGAGCAGTTCTTC.

This clone is labeled medium-sized (0.01 to 0.1%). The V call is TRBV30, the J call TRBJ1-6; tentative D call: TRBD1 (5 bases). There are 14 residues in the CDR3. Germline values: CDR1 GTSNPN, CDR2 SVGIG (reference sequence). Trimming cost V 7 bases and J 5 bases, with 15 bases left between them. The CDR3 sequence is CAYSRGTDNSPLHF. The CDR3 nucleotides read TGTGCCTACTCGAGGGGCACGGATAATTCACCCCTCCACTTT.

The rearrangement joins TRBV7-2 to TRBJ2-7; TRBD1 matches 9 bases. The trim removed 1 base at V and 2 bases at J, leaving 3 bases unmatched. CDR1 SGHTA and CDR2 FQGNSA come from the germline V gene. The CDR3 consists of 15 residues. This chain's CDR3 is CASSLVGQGAYEQYF. CDR3 nucleotides: TGTGCCAGCAGCTTAGTGGGACAGGGAGCCTACGAGCAGTACTTC. The variable domain in full, with the rest retrieved from reference TRBV7-2 and TRBJ2-7, is GAGVSQSPSNKVTEKGKDVELRCDPISGHTALYWYRQSLGQGLEFLIYFQGNSAPDKSGLPSDRFSAERTGGSVSTLTIQRTQQEDSAVYLCASSLVGQGAYEQYFGPGTRLTVT.

J is TRBJ2-5 and V is TRBV19; 7 bases line up with TRBD1. The V and J ends lost 4 bases and 3 bases, in that order; junction bases with no gene match: 2. The CDR3 length is 13 residues. Germline V gene sequence: CDR1 LNHDA, CDR2 SQIVND (reference sequence). The CDR3 sequence: CASSTDREETQYF. DNA of the CDR3: TGTGCCAGTAGTACCGACAGGGAAGAGACCCAGTACTTC.

This chain connects TRBV2 to TRBJ2-7, with 9 bases identical to TRBD1. Germline V lookup: CDR1 SNHLY, CDR2 FYNNEI. J lost 3 bases, V lost 11 bases, and 8 bases had no gene match. CDR3 length: 13 amino acids. CDR3 sequence (DNA): TGTGCCTCCCAGGAGGACAGGGGCTACGAGCAGTACTTC. It yields the protein CASQEDRGYEQYF.

This rearrangement joins TRBV4-1 to TRBJ2-5, with D hard to call. The CDR3 has 15 amino acids. CDR1 MGHRA and CDR2 YSYEKL come from the germline V gene. Trimming stripped 1 base from V and 5 bases from J, with 14 bases between. In nucleotides, the CDR3 is TGCGCCAGCAGCCAAGTATCCTCAAGCGCCGAGACCCAGTACTTC. Translation gives CASSQVSSSAETQYF.